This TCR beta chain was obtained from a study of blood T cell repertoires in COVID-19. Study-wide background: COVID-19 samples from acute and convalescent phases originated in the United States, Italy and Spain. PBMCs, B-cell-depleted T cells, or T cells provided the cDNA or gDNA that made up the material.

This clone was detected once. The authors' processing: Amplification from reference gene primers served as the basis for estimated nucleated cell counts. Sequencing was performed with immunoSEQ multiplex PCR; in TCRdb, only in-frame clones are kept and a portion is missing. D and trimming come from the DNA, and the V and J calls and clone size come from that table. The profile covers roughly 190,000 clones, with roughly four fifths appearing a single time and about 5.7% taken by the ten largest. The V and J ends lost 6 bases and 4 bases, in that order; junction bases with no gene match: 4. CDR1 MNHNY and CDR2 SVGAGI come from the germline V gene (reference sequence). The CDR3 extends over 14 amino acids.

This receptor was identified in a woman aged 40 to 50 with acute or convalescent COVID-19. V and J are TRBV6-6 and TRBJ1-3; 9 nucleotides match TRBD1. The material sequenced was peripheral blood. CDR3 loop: CASRTGTGGNTIYF. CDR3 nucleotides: TGTGCCAGCAGGACCGGGACAGGGGGAAACACCATATATTTT.